The subject of this entry is one TCR beta chain. Germline-derived CDR1 and CDR2 are LNHDA and SQIVND (reference sequence). Trimming removed 7 bases from V and 1 base from J; junction bases left unmatched: 9. The CDR3 contains 15 residues. The sample comes from a study of blood T cell repertoires in COVID-19. Per the authors' pipeline: Estimation of nucleated cell counts relied on the amplification of reference gene primers. Profiling relied on immunoSEQ multiplex PCR, and the TCRdb table lists in-frame clones only, not all of them. V and J calls and clone size come straight from that table; D and trimming were deduced from the DNA. Among about 87,000 clones, 70% to 85% were seen once, and the ten largest hold roughly 4%.

The V gene is TRBV19, the J gene TRBJ1-2; 7 bases match TRBD1. The specimen was peripheral blood. This sequence was found in a woman aged 50 to 60 with acute or convalescent COVID-19. The CDR3: CASIETGTFNYGYTF. CDR3 coding DNA: TGTGCCAGTATTGAGACAGGGACCTTTAACTATGGCTACACCTTC.